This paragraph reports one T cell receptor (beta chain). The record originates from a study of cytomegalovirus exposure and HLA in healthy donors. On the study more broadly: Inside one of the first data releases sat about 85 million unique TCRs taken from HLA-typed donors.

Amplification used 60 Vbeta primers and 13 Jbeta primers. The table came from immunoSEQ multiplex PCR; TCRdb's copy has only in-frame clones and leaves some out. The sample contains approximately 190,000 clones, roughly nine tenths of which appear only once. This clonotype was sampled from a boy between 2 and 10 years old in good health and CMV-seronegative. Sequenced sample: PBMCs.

Here the CDR3 DNA reads TGTGCCAGCAGAACGGGTCGGATCGGCGGCGTCTCCTACAATGAGCAGTTCTTC. Protein product: CASRTGRIGGVSYNEQFF. This rearrangement joins TRBV27 to TRBJ2-1, with unresolved D. The CDR3 covers 18 residues. With 6 bases removed from V and 0 bases from J, the gap between germline ends came to 21 bases. Germline CDR1 reads MNHEY; CDR2 reads SMNVEV (reference sequence).